Below are 16 T cell receptor beta chains sequenced from a single sample in a study of fetal regulatory T cell absence and autoimmunity. Sequencing used immunoSEQ multiplex PCR; TCRdb keeps in-frame clones, though not all of them. This table has approximately 46,000 clones, approximately 83% appearing once. The source material was cord blood. Receptors were obtained from a newborn boy with IPEX syndrome.

The chain has TRBV19 and TRBJ2-7, with 13 bases lining up with TRBD2. Germline V gene sequence: CDR1 LNHDA, CDR2 SQIVND (reference sequence). With V trimmed by 5 bases and J by 2 bases, 3 bases remained unmatched. The CDR3 runs 15 residues. This CDR3 reads CASSVGTSGTYEQYF. The DNA for the CDR3 is TGTGCCAGTAGTGTCGGGACTAGCGGGACCTACGAGCAGTACTTC.

The V gene is TRBV25-1, the J gene TRBJ2-3, with 7 bases lining up with TRBD2. From germline, CDR1 is MGHDK and CDR2 SYGVNS. Trimming took 5 bases from V and 4 from J; bases not matched to a gene: 9. The CDR3 is made up of 15 amino acids. The DNA for the CDR3 is TGTGCCAGCAGTAGACCTGCGGGAGCCCCAGATACGCAGTATTTT. Protein: CASSRPAGAPDTQYF. The entire variable domain, with the rest obtained from reference TRBV25-1 and TRBJ2-3, is as follows: EADIYQTPRYLVIGTGKKITLECSQTMGHDKMYWYQQDPGMELHLIHYSYGVNSTEKGDLSSESTVSRIRTEHFPLTLESARPSHTSQYLCASSRPAGAPDTQYFGPGTRLTVL.

This sequence joins TRBV2 and TRBJ2-7; D might be TRBD1 or TRBD2, each matching 6 bases. The CDR3 is 15 residues long. Per germline, CDR1 SNHLY and CDR2 FYNNEI. V gave up 0 bases and J gave up 4 bases, with 13 bases separating them. The DNA for the CDR3 is TGTGCCAGCAGTGAAGCGCTGGGGGGCGGATACGAGCAGTACTTC. Encoded protein: CASSEALGGGYEQYF.

CDR3 bases: TGTGCCAGCAGCCACCAAGAGACCCAGTACTTC. It codes for CASSHQETQYF. This chain joins TRBV27 and TRBJ2-5, with unresolved D. Germline CDR1 MNHEY, CDR2 SMNVEV (reference sequence). There are 11 residues in the CDR3. The V gene lost 6 bases and the J gene lost 0 bases, with 2 bases spanning the gap.

The rearrangement joins TRBV6-5 to TRBJ2-7; no reliable D call. The CDR3 totals 15 residues. CDR1 and CDR2 (germline): MNHEY, SVGAGI. Trimming removed 4 bases from V and 0 bases from J, with 13 bases in between. The CDR3, as DNA: TGTGCCAGCAGTTTGGGCTTTCCGAGCTCCTACGAGCAGTACTTC. This encodes CASSLGFPSSYEQYF.

This chain joins TRBV11-3 and TRBJ2-3; D is unresolved. The CDR3 runs to 13 residues. Trimming removed 1 base at V and 1 base at J, with 3 bases between. CDR1 is SGHNT, CDR2 YENEEA, per germline. CDR3 sequence: CASSLGGTDTQYF. CDR3 sequence (DNA): TGTGCCAGCAGCTTAGGGGGCACAGATACGCAGTATTTT.

The chain carries TRBV9 and TRBJ2-2; possibly TRBD2 for D (7 bases). CDR1 and CDR2 (germline): SGDLS, YYNGEE. The CDR3 loop spans 16 amino acids. V was shortened by 2 bases and J by 0 bases, with 11 bases between the two germline ends. DNA of the CDR3: TGTGCCAGCAGCGTCGGGGGGCGCACGAACACCGGGGAGCTGTTTTTT. Encoded protein: CASSVGGRTNTGELFF.

This clone has a handful of counts. The genes are TRBV18 and TRBJ1-2; no firm D call. Germline CDR1 is KGHSH and CDR2 is LQKENI. Trimming shortened V by 4 bases and J by 4 bases, and 16 bases separated the two germline ends. CDR3 length equals 15 residues. The CDR3: CASSLERGTIYGYTF. The CDR3 DNA reads as TGTGCCAGCTCACTGGAAAGAGGAACGATCTATGGCTACACCTTC.

This clone was found a few times. The gene calls are TRBV30 and TRBJ1-2; no firm D call. The germline CDR1 and CDR2 sequences are GTSNPN and SVGIG (reference sequence). With 0 bases removed from V and 4 bases from J, the gap between germline ends came to 15 bases. The CDR3 totals 15 residues. This CDR3 is CAWSVRRYTAYGYTF. In DNA form, the CDR3 reads TGTGCCTGGAGTGTACGTCGGTACACCGCCTATGGCTACACCTTC.

V and J are TRBV11-2 and TRBJ2-7, with 10 nucleotides matching TRBD1. This CDR3 is built from 16 residues. CDR1 is SGHAT, CDR2 FQNNGV, per germline. J gave up 4 bases and V 2 bases, and 8 bases lay outside the gene matches. In DNA, the CDR3 is TGTGCCAGCAGCTTAAGGGCCTGGACAGGGGGTTACGAGCAGTACTTC. Protein product: CASSLRAWTGGYEQYF.

The rearrangement links TRBV7-2 to TRBJ2-3, with 14 bases lining up with TRBD2. The CDR3 is 14 amino acids. V lost 6 bases, J lost 4 bases, and 0 bases stayed unmatched. Per the germline V gene, CDR1 is SGHTA and CDR2 is FQGNSA. The CDR3 region is CASRTSGGADTQYF. The CDR3 DNA is TGTGCCAGCAGGACTAGCGGGGGGGCAGATACGCAGTATTTT.

This clone was recorded a few times. The gene calls are TRBV11-2 and TRBJ2-7; TRBD1 is a possible D gene (5 bases). V lost 1 base and J 4 bases, leaving 11 bases between the germline ends. The CDR3 covers 14 residues. Germline V CDR1 and CDR2: SGHAT, FQNNGV. This chain's CDR3 is CASSLAGLLYEQYF. The CDR3 DNA sequence: TGTGCCAGCAGCTTAGCAGGGCTACTTTACGAGCAGTACTTC.

The chain joins TRBV9 to TRBJ2-7; 10 bases match TRBD2. The CDR3 runs 15 residues. Germline values: CDR1 SGDLS, CDR2 YYNGEE. V lost 3 bases, J lost 3 bases, and 6 bases stayed unmatched. For the CDR3, the DNA is TGTGCCAGCAGCGCACTAGCGGGGCCCGTCTACGAGCAGTACTTC. Protein product: CASSALAGPVYEQYF.

V is TRBV6-5 and J is TRBJ2-1, with 10 bases identical to TRBD2. The J segment lost 9 bases and the V segment lost 0 bases, leaving 8 bases of the junction unmatched. Germline lookup yields CDR1 MNHEY and CDR2 SVGAGI. The CDR3 has 16 residues. CDR3: CASSYSKLAGGFEQFF. CDR3 coding DNA: TGTGCCAGCAGTTACTCGAAGTTAGCGGGGGGATTTGAGCAGTTCTTC.

The chain is built from TRBV2 and TRBJ1-4; 9 nucleotides agree with TRBD1. Germline CDR1 is SNHLY and CDR2 is FYNNEI. The V segment lost 4 bases and the J segment 6 bases; nucleotides outside the gene matches: 9. CDR3 length: 16 residues. In DNA, the CDR3 is TGTGCCAGCAGTGCTGGACAGGGGATGTTGGATGAAAAACTGTTTTTT. Its translation is CASSAGQGMLDEKLFF.

The chain couples TRBV7-9 to TRBJ2-7, with 7 bases identical to TRBD2. The CDR3 has 15 amino acids. V gave up 5 bases and J gave up 2 bases; unmatched junction bases: 9. CDR1 and CDR2 from the germline V gene are SEHNR and FQNEAQ (reference sequence). For the CDR3, the DNA is TGTGCCAGCAGCCCTAGCGGCAGGTCGACCTACGAGCAGTACTTC. This codes for CASSPSGRSTYEQYF.